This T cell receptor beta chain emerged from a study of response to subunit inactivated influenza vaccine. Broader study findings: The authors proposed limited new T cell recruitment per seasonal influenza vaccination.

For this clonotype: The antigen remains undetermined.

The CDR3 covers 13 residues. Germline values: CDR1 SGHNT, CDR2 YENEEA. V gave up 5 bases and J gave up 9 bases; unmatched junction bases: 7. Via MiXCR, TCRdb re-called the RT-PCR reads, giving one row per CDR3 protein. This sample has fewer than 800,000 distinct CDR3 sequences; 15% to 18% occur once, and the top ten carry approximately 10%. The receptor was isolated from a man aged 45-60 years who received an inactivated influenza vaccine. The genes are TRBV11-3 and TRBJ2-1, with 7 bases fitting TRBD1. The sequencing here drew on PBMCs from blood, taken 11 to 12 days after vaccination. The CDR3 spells CASSKTGSREQFF. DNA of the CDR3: TGTGCCAGCAGCAAGACAGGGTCTCGTGAGCAGTTCTTC.